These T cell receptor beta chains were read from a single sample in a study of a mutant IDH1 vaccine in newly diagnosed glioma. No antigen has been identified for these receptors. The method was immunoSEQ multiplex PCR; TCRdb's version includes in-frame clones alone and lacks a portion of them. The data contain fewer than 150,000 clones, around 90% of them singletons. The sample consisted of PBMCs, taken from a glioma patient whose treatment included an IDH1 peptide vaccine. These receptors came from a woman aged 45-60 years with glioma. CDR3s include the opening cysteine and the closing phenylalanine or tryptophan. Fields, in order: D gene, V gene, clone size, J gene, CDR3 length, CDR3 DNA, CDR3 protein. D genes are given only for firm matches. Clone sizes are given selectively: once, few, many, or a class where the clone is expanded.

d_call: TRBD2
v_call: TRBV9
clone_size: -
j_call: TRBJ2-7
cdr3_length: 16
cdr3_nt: TGTGCCAGCAGCCTCGGGACTAGCGGGCTTCCCTACGAGCAGTACTTC
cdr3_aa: CASSLGTSGLPYEQYF

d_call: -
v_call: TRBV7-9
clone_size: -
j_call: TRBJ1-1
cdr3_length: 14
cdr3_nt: TGTGCCAGCAGCTTAGGCCCGGGGAACACTGAAGCTTTCTTT
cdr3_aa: CASSLGPGNTEAFF

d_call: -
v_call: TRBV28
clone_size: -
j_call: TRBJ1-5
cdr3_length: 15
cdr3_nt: TGTGCCAGCAGTTCTCCGGGCCTTAGCAATCAGCCCCAGCATTTT
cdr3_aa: CASSSPGLSNQPQHF

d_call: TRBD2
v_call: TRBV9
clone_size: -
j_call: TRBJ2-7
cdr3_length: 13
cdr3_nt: TGTGCCAGCAGCGCCGGGACTACCTACGAGCAGTACTTC
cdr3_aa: CASSAGTTYEQYF

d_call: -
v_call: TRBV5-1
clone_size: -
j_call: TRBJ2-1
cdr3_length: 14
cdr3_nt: TGCGCCAGCAGCTTCGATGGGGGATACAATGAGCAGTTCTTC
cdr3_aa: CASSFDGGYNEQFF

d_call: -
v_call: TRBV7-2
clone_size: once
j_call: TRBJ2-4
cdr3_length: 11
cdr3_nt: TGTGCCAGCAGCCCCGGGACAAGTCAGTACTTC
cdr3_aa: CASSPGTSQYF

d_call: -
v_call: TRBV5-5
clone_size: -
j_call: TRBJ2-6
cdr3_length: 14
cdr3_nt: TGTGCCAGCAGCGATCGATCTGGGGCCAACGTCCTGACTTTC
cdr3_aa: CASSDRSGANVLTF

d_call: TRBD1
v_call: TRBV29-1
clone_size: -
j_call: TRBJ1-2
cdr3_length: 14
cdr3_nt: TGCAGCGTCGTAGACAGGGAGACTAACTATGGCTACACCTTC
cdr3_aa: CSVVDRETNYGYTF

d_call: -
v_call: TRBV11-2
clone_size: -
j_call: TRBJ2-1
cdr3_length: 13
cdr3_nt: TGTGCCAGCAGCCCGCTGGGAATTGATGAGCAGTTCTTC
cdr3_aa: CASSPLGIDEQFF

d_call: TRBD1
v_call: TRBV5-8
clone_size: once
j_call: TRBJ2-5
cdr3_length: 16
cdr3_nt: TGTGCCAGCAGCTTAGAAGGGACAGGGGATCAAGAGACCCAGTACTTC
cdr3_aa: CASSLEGTGDQETQYF

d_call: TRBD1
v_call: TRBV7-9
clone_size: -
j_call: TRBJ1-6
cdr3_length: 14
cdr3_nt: TGTGCCAGCAGCGAGACAGGGGGCAATTCACCCCTCCACTTT
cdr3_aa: CASSETGGNSPLHF

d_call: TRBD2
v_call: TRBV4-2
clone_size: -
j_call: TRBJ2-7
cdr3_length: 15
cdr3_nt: TGTGCCAGCAGCCAAGCTAGCGGAGGGACCTACGAGCAGTACTTC
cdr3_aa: CASSQASGGTYEQYF

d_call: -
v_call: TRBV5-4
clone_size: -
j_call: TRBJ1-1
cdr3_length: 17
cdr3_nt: TGTGCCAGCAGCTTGGGACACACGGGGATTATGAACACTGAAGCTTTCTTT
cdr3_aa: CASSLGHTGIMNTEAFF

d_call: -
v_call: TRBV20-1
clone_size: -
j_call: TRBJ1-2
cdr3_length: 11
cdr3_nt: TGCAGTGCTAGTGGGGCGAGGGGCTACACCTTC
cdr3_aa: CSASGARGYTF

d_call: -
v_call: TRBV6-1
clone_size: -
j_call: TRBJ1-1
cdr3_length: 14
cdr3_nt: TGTGCCAGCAGTGGACAGACCTTGAACACTGAAGCTTTCTTT
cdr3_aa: CASSGQTLNTEAFF

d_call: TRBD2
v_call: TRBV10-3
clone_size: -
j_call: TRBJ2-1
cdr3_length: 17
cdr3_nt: TGTGCCATCAGTGCCCCGATAAGCGGGAACTCCTACAATGAGCAGTTCTTC
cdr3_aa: CAISAPISGNSYNEQFF

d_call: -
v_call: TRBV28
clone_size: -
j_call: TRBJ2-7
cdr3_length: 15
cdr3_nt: TGTGCCAGCAGTTTGAGCTTACCGGGGATATACGAGCAGTACTTC
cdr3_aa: CASSLSLPGIYEQYF

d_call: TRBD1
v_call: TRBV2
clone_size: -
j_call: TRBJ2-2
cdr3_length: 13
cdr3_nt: TGTGCCAGTCTGGACAGGGTCGGCGGGGAGCTGTTTTTT
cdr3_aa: CASLDRVGGELFF

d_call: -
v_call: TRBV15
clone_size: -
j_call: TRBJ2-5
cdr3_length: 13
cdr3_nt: TGTGCCACCAGCAGAGTGTGGGGAGAGACCCAGTACTTC
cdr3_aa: CATSRVWGETQYF

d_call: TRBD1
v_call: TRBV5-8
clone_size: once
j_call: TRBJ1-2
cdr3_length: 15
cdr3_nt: TGTGCCAGCAGCCCGGGGACAGGGCTGAACTATGGCTACACCTTC
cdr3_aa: CASSPGTGLNYGYTF

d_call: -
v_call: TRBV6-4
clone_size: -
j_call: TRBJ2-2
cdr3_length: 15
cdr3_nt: TGTGCCAGCAGTGACCGGGCTGGTGGCACCGGGGAGCTGTTTTTT
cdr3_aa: CASSDRAGGTGELFF

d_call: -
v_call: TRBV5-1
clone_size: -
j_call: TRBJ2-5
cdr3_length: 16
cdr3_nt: TGCGCCAGCAGCTTGGCCGGCGAGACAGTGCAAGAGACCCAGTACTTC
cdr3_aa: CASSLAGETVQETQYF

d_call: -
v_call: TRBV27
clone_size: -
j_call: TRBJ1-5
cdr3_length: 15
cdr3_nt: TGTGCCAGCAGTTCCGAGGGGCTCCTGAATCAGCCCCAGCATTTT
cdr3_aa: CASSSEGLLNQPQHF

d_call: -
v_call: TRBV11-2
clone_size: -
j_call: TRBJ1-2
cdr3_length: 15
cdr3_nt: TGTGCCAGCAGCTGGGGACTTCTAGCTAACTATGGCTACACCTTC
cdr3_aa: CASSWGLLANYGYTF

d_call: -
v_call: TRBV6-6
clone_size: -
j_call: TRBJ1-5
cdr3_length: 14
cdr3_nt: TGTGCCAGCACCCAAGGACAGAGCAATCAGCCCCAGCATTTT
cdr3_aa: CASTQGQSNQPQHF

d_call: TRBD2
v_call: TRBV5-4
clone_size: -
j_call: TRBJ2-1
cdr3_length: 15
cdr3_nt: TGTGCCAGCCAACCGACTAGCGGTAGAAACAATGAGCAGTTCTTC
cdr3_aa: CASQPTSGRNNEQFF

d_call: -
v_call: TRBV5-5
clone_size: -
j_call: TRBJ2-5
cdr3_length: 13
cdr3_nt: TGTGCCAGCAGCTTGGCCAGGGAAGAGACCCAGTACTTC
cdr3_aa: CASSLAREETQYF

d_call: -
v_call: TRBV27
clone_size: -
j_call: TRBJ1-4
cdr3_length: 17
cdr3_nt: TGTGCCAGCAGTTTATCGACGAGGGCAGCAAGAGGTGAAAAACTGTTTTTT
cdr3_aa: CASSLSTRAARGEKLFF

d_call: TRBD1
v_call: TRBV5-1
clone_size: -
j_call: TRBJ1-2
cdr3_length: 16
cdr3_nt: TGCGCCAGCAGCTTGGGGGACAGTTTCGTGGGTGATGGCTACACCTTC
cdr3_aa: CASSLGDSFVGDGYTF

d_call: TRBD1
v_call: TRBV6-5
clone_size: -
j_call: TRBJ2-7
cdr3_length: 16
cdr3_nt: TGTGCCAGCAGTTACTCCGGACAGGGAGCCTCCTACGAGCAGTACTTC
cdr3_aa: CASSYSGQGASYEQYF

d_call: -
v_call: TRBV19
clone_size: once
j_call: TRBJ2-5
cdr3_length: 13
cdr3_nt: TGTGCCAGTAGTATTAACGGAGAAGAGACCCAGTACTTC
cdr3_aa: CASSINGEETQYF

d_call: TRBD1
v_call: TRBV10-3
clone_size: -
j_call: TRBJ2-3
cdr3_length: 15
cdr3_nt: TGTGCCATCAGCCCGGGACAGGGAAGGACAGATACGCAGTATTTT
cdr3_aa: CAISPGQGRTDTQYF

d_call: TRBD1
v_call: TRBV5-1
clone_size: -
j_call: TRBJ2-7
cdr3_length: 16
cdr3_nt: TGCGCCAGCAGCTGGAGATCGGCAGGGGGCTCCTACGAGCAGTACTTC
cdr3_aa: CASSWRSAGGSYEQYF

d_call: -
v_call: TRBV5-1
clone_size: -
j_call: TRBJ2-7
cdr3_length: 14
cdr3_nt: TGCGCCAGCAGCCTGAGGGGCCAACCCTACGAGCAGTACTTC
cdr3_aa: CASSLRGQPYEQYF

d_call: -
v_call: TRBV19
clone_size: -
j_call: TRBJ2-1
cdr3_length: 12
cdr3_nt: TGTGCCAGTATGATCTCAGGCGGTGAGCAGTTCTTC
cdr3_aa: CASMISGGEQFF

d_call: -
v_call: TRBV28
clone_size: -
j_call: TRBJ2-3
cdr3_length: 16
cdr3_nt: TGTGCCAGCAGTTTATTGCTACGGATAAGCACAGATACGCAGTATTTT
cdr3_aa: CASSLLLRISTDTQYF

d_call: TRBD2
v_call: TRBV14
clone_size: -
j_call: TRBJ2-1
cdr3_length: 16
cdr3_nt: TGTGCCAGCAGCCAGCGGGAGGGCTCCCCTCTGGGTGAGCAGTTCTTC
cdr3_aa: CASSQREGSPLGEQFF

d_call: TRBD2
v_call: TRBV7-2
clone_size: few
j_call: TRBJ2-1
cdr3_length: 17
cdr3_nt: TGTGCCAGCAGCCCCACTAGCGGGAGGCCCTTCTCCAATGAGCAGTTCTTC
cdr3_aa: CASSPTSGRPFSNEQFF

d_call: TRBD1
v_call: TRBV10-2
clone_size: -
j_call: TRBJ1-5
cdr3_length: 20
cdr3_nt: TGCGCCAGCAGTTTTCTCCGCCCCGGGACAGGGGGTATGGGCAATCAGCCCCAGCATTTT
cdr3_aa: CASSFLRPGTGGMGNQPQHF

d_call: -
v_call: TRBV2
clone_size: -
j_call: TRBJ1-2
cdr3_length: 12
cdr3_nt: TGTGCCAGCATGATCAGGGTCCATGGCTACACCTTC
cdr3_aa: CASMIRVHGYTF

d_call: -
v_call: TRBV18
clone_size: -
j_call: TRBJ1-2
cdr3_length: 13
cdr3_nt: TGTGCCAGCTCACAACGAGGGGGTGAAGGCTACACCTTC
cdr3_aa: CASSQRGGEGYTF

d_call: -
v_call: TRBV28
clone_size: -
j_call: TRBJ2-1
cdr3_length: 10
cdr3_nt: TGTGCCAGCAAGGAGGATGAGCAGTTCTTC
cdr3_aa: CASKEDEQFF

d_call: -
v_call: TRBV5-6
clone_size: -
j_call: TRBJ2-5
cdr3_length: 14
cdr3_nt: TGTGCCAGCAGCCGGGGTCCGCCCCGAGAGACCCAGTACTTC
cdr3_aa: CASSRGPPRETQYF

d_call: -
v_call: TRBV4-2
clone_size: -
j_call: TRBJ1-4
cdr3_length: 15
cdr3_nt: TGTGCCAGCAGCCAAGTTTGGGGCGGTAATGAAAAACTGTTTTTT
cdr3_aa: CASSQVWGGNEKLFF